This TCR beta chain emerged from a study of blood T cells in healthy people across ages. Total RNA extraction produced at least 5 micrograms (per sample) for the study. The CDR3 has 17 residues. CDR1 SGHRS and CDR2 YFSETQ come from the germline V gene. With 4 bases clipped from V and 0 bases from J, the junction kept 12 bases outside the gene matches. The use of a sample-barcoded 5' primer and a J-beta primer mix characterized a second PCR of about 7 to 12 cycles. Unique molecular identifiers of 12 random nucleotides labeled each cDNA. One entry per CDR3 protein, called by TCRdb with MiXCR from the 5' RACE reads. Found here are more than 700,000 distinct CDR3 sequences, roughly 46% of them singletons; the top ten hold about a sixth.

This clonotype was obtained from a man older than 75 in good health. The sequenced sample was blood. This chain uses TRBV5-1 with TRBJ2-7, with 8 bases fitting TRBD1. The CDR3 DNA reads TGCGCCAGCAGCCCGTGGGGAGACAGGGGCAACTCCTACGAGCAGTACTTC. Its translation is CASSPWGDRGNSYEQYF.